The next 8 T cell receptor delta chains were all read from a single sample in a study of gamma-delta chains in newborns, infants, children (dated by TCRdb to between 2017 and 2020). Sequencing instrument: Illumina MiSeq. TCRdb reanalyzed the public reads with the CATT caller, and identical DNA sequences were merged afterwards. Across this sample there are around 4,900 delta-chain clones, with around 35% seen only once. Of the sample, roughly 15% falls within the top ten clones. Sequenced material: blood. The source is a child who received the measles vaccine.

The CDR3 protein is CALGELSFTLILGDSYTDKLIF. The DNA for the CDR3 is TGTGCTCTTGGGGAACTCTCCTTTACCTTGATACTGGGGGATTCTTACACCGATAAACTCATCTTT. V and J are TRDV1 and TRDJ1; 10 positions agree with TRDD3. J lost 0 bases, V lost 0 bases, and 19 bases had no gene match. Germline assignment: CDR1 TSWWSYY and CDR2 QGS. This CDR3 is built from 22 residues.

By share of the sample, this clone is large. The V call is TRDV1, the J call TRDJ1; D possibly corresponds to TRDD2 (5 bases). The CDR3 length is 16 residues. Germline V gives CDR1 TSWWSYY, CDR2 QGS. The V end was cut by 1 base, the J end by 4 bases, with 16 bases between. This chain's CDR3 is CALGEPYPTYLDKLIF. For the CDR3, the DNA is TGTGCTCTTGGGGAACCGTACCCCACCTACCTCGATAAACTCATCTTT.

The chain carries TRDV1 and TRDJ1; D uncertain. The CDR3 spans 12 residues. The germline V gene has CDR1 TSWWSYY and CDR2 QGS. CDR3 bases: TGTGCCTTAGTGGGCCCCAGGGCGAAACTCATCTTT. Protein: CALVGPRAKLIF.

The chain joins TRDV1 to TRDJ1; D might be TRDD2 (6 bases). The V end was cut by 7 bases, the J end by 0 bases, with 30 bases between. CDR3 length: 20 amino acids. Germline V CDR1 and CDR2: TSWWSYY, QGS. CDR3 sequence reads: CALAPTHPFPFLLYTDKLIF. CDR3 DNA: TGTGCTCTTGCCCCAACCCATCCCTTCCCCTTTTTACTGTACACCGATAAACTCATCTTT.

About this clone: This probably arose from a read error, given a far larger clone one base away. Other DNA sequences within the sample encode an identical CDR3. This chain connects TRDV1 to TRDJ1; D is perhaps TRDD3 (6 bases). This CDR3 region has 22 residues. The V gene's germline CDR1 is TSWWSYY and CDR2 QGS. Trimming removed 0 bases at V and 0 bases at J, with 29 bases between. The CDR3 DNA follows: TGTGCTCTTGGGGAACTGCCCTACCCTTACAGGCTGGGGTACGGGTACACCGATAAACTCATCTTT. Its translation: CALGELPYPYRLGYGYTDKLIF.

This clone was recorded a few times. J is TRDJ1 and V is TRDV1; 10 nucleotides agree with TRDD3. The CDR3 runs to 22 residues. Germline CDR1 TSWWSYY, CDR2 QGS. J gave up 4 bases and V 2 bases, and 25 bases lay outside the gene matches. CDR3 DNA: TGTGCTCTTGGGGAAGGTCCCTTCCCAGCGGGCTGGGGGATAAATGACGGCGATAAACTCATCTTT. Protein: CALGEGPFPAGWGINDGDKLIF.

This clone is categorized as medium-sized. The chain uses TRDV1 and TRDJ2; 9 positions match TRDD2. CDR1 is TSWWSYY and CDR2 is QGS in the germline V gene. With V trimmed by 5 bases and J by 4 bases, 23 bases remained unmatched. The CDR3 runs to 21 residues. The CDR3 bases are TGTGCTCTTGGGCCTCCTTCCTACCCCACGATACCTAGAGGGAGGACAGCACAACTCTTCTTT. It specifies CALGPPSYPTIPRGRTAQLFF.

Points on this clone: Given a far larger clone just one base away, this is likely a sequencing read error. This chain uses TRAV29/DV5 with TRDJ1; TRDD3 agrees at 7 bases. The V gene's germline CDR1 is NSMFDY and CDR2 ISSIKDK. After removal of 4 bases from V and 1 base from J, the junction contained 19 bases not matched to a gene. The CDR3 consists of 18 residues. CDR3 coding DNA: TGTGCAGCAGTGACTTCCCACTGGTACTGGGGATTCACCGATAAACTCATCTTT. The encoded protein is CAAVTSHWYWGFTDKLIF.